This T cell receptor (beta chain) was observed in a study of CXCR4 blockade with PD-1 therapy in pancreatic cancer. TCRdb keeps only in-frame clones here, not all; method: immunoSEQ multiplex PCR. Among about 8,000 clones listed, approximately 54% were seen once. About this clone: Its antigen is unknown.

From germline, CDR1 is KGHSH and CDR2 LQKENI. The CDR3 totals 14 residues. Trimming cost V 6 bases and J 4 bases; bases outside gene matches: 5. Study-level points and caveats: More frequent amino acid clones had more nucleotide rearrangements, suggesting convergent selection. Antigen-specificity overlap of convergent dominant clones remained unconfirmed. Tumor clonality averaged approximately 0.15 versus 0.05 in healthy blood, not predicting survival.

V usage is TRBV18 and J usage is TRBJ2-3, with TRBD1 identical over 9 bases. The TCR comes from a human donor with pancreatic ductal adenocarcinoma. Sequenced material: tumor tissue. CDR3 sequence (DNA): TGTGCCAGCTCCGTGGACAGGGGTGCAGATACGCAGTATTTT. It is translated as CASSVDRGADTQYF.